This T cell receptor (beta chain) was retrieved from a study of cytomegalovirus exposure and HLA in healthy donors. V lost 4 bases, J lost 2 bases, and 5 bases stayed unmatched. Per the germline V gene, CDR1 is LNHDA and CDR2 is SQIVND (reference sequence). CDR3 size: 15 residues. Study-wide findings and caveats: A later analysis found that most CMV-associated TCR beta chains appeared HLA-restricted.

Researchers ran the PCR with 60 Vbeta and 13 Jbeta primers. Original analysis: Later, 65 million to 90 million unique TCR beta chains were counted in an analysis, and roughly 11 million of them were shared. TCRdb's table, derived via immunoSEQ multiplex PCR, lists solely in-frame clones and lacks some. The DNA was the basis for D and trimming; V, J and clone size are from that table. Of around 160,000 clones in the sample, around 77% were seen once. For this clone: Its cognate antigen is unknown.

The sequencing sample was made of PBMCs. This sequence joins TRBV19 and TRBJ2-1, with 7 nucleotides matching TRBD1. The TCR comes from a middle-aged woman in good health and CMV-seronegative. This chain's CDR3 is CASSTQGDPYNEQFF. In DNA form, the CDR3 reads TGTGCCAGTAGTACCCAGGGGGACCCCTACAATGAGCAGTTCTTC. Looking up the rest from reference TRBV19 and TRBJ2-1 gives the full variable domain: DGGITQSPKYLFRKEGQNVTLSCEQNLNHDAMYWYRQDPGQGLRLIYYSQIVNDFQKGDIAEGYSVSREKKESFPLTVTSAQKNPTAFYLCASSTQGDPYNEQFFGPGTRLTVL.